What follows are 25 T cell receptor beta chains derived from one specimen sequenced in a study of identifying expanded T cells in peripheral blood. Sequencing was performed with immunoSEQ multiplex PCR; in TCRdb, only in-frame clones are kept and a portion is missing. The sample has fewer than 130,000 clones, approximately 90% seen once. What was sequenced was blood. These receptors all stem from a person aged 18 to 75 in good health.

The CDR3 coding sequence is TGCGCCAGCAGCCCCCGGGTGTATAGCAATCAGCCCCAGCATTTT. It codes for CASSPRVYSNQPQHF. The J gene is TRBJ1-5, the V gene TRBV4-1; no clear D gene. CDR1 MGHRA and CDR2 YSYEKL come from the germline V gene. This CDR3 has 15 residues. V was shortened by 4 bases and J by 0 bases, with 10 bases between the two germline ends.

The DNA for the CDR3 is TGTGCCAGCAGTGAAATTAGTCGGGCGTCTTACGAGCAGTACTTC. This translates into CASSEISRASYEQYF. This sequence joins TRBV6-1 and TRBJ2-7; D not resolved. The ends were cut back, 2 bases at V and 4 bases at J, with 15 bases in the middle. Per the germline V gene, CDR1 is MNHNS and CDR2 is SASEGT. The CDR3 spans 15 residues.

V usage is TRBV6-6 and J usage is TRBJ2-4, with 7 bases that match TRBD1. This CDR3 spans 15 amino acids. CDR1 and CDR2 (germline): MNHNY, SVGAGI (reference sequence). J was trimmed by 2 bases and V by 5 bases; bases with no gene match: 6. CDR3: CASSKQGSPKNIQYF. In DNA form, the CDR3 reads TGTGCCAGCAGTAAACAGGGGTCCCCCAAAAACATTCAGTACTTC.

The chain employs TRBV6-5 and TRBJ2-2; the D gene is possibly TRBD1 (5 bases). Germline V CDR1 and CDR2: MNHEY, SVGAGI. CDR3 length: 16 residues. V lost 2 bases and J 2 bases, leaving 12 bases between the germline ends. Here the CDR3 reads CASSYTYRRNTGELFF. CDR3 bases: TGTGCCAGCAGTTACACCTACAGGCGTAACACCGGGGAGCTGTTTTTT.

CDR3: CASSSRVITTYNEQFF. CDR3 nucleotide sequence: TGTGCCAGCAGTTCCAGGGTCATAACAACCTACAATGAGCAGTTCTTC. The rearrangement joins TRBV7-2 to TRBJ2-1, with D tentatively TRBD1 (5 bases). The V and J ends lost 6 bases and 2 bases respectively, with 17 bases between them. Germline loops: CDR1 SGHTA, CDR2 FQGNSA. This CDR3 is built from 16 residues.

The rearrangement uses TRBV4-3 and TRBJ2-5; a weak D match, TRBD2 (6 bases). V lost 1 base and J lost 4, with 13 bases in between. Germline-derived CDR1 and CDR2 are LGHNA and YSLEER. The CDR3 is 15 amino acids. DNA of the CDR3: TGCGCCAGCAGCCAAGGTTCCGTGCGGGGAGAGACCCAGTACTTC. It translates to CASSQGSVRGETQYF.

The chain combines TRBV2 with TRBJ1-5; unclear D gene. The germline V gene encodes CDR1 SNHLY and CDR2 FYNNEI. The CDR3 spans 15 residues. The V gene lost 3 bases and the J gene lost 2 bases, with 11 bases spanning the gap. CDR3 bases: TGTGCCAGCAGTGACCCGGTATTCGGCAATCAGCCCCAGCATTTT. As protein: CASSDPVFGNQPQHF. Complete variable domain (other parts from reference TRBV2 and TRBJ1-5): EPEVTQTPSHQVTQMGQEVILRCVPISNHLYFYWYRQILGQKVEFLVSFYNNEISEKSEIFDDQFSVERPDGSNFTLKIRSTKLEDSAMYFCASSDPVFGNQPQHFGDGTRLSIL.

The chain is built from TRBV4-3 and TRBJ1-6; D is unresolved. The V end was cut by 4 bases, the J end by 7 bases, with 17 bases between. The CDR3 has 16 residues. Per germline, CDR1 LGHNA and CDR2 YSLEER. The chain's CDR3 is CASSPQRMRGNSPLHF. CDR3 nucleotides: TGCGCCAGCAGCCCCCAAAGGATGCGCGGGAATTCACCCCTCCACTTT.

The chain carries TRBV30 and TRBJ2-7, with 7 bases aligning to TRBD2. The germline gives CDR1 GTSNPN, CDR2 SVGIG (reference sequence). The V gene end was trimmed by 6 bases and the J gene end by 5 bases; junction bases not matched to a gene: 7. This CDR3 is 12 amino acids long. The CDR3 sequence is CACASGGHEQYF. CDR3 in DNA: TGTGCCTGTGCTAGCGGAGGCCACGAGCAGTACTTC.

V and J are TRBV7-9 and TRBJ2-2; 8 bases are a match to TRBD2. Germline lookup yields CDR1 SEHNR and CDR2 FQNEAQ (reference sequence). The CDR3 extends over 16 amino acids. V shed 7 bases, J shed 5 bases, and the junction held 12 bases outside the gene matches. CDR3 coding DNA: TGTGCCAGCACCCGCCGGGGGGGGCTTCGGACCGGGGAGCTGTTTTTT. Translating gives CASTRRGGLRTGELFF.

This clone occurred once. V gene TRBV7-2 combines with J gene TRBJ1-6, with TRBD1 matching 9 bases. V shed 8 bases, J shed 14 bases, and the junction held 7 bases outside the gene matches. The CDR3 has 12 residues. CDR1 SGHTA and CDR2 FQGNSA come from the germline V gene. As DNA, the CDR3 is TGTGCCAGCGTGACAGGGGGGGGGTCCCTCCACTTT. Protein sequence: CASVTGGGSLHF.

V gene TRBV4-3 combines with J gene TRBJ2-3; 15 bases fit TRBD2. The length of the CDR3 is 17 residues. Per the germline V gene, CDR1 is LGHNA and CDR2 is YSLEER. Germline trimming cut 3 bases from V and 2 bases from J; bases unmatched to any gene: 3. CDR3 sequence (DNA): TGCGCCAGCAGCCAGGGACTAGCGGGGGGCCTCACAGATACGCAGTATTTT. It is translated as CASSQGLAGGLTDTQYF.

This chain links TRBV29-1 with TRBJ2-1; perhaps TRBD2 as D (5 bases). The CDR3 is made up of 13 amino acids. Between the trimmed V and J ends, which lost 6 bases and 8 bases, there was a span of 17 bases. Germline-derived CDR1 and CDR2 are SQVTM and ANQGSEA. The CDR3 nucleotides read TGCAGCGTGATAGCTCATGGGAGAGATGAGCAGTTCTTC. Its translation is CSVIAHGRDEQFF.

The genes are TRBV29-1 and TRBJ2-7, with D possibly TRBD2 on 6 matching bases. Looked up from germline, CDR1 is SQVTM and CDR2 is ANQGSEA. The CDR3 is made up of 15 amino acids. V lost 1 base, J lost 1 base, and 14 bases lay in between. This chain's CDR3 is CSVEVEGRFSYEQYF. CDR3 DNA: TGCAGCGTTGAAGTGGAGGGACGATTTTCCTACGAGCAGTACTTC.

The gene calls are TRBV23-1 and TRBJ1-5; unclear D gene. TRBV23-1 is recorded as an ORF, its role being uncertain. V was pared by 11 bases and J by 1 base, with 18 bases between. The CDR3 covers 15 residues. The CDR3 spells CAHMGGQPSNQPQHF. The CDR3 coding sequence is TGCGCCCATATGGGAGGGCAGCCCAGCAATCAGCCCCAGCATTTT.

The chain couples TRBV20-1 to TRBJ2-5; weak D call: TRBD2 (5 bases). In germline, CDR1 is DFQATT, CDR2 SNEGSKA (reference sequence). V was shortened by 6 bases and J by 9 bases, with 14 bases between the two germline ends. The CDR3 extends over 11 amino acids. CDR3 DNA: TGCAGTGCCGACACAAAGCGGTCCCAGTACTTC. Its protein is CSADTKRSQYF.

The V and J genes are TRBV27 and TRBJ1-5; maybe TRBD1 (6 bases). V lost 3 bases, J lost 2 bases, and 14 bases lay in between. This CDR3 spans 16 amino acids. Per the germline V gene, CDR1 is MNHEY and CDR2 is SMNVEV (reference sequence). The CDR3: CASSFSGGKGNQPQHF. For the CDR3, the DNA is TGTGCCAGCAGTTTTAGTGGGGGCAAGGGCAATCAGCCCCAGCATTTT.

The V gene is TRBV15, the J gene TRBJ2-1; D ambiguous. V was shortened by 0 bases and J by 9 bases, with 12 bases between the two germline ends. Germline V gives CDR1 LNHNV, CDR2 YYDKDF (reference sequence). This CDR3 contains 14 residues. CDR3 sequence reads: CATSRDPTSGEQFF. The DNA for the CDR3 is TGTGCCACCAGCAGAGATCCGACCTCGGGTGAGCAGTTCTTC.

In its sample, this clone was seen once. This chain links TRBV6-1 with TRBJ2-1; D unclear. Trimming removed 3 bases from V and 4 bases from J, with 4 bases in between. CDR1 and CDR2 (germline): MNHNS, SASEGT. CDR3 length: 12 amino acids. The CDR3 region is CASSDRYNEQFF. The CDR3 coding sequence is TGTGCCAGCAGTGACCGATACAATGAGCAGTTCTTC.

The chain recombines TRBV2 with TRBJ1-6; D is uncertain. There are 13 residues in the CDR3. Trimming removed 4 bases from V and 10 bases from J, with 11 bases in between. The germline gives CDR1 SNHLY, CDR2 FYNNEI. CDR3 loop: CASSGLGGSPLHF. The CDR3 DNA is TGTGCCAGCAGTGGACTAGGAGGATCACCCCTCCACTTT.

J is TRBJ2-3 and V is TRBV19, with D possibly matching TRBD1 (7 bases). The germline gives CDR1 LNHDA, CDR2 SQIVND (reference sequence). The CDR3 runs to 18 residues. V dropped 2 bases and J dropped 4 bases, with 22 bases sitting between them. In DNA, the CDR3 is TGTGCCAGTAGTATAAGGGGGCATGGGCGGGGTAGCGCAGATACGCAGTATTTT. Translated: CASSIRGHGRGSADTQYF.

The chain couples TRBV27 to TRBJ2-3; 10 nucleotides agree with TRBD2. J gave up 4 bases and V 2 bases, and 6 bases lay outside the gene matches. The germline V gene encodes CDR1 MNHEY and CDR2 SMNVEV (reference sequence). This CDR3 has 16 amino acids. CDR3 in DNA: TGTGCCAGCAGTTTAATGCTAGCGGGGGCCCCAGATACGCAGTATTTT. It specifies CASSLMLAGAPDTQYF.

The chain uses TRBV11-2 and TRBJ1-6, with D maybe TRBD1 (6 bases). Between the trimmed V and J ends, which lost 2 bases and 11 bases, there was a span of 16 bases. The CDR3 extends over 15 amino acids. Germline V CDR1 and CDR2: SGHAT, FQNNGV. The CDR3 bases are TGTGCCAGCAGCTTAAAGACGGGGGGGCTGACACCCCTCCACTTT. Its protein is CASSLKTGGLTPLHF.

The CDR3 loop reads CASGSWRGASDTQYF. The CDR3 DNA sequence: TGTGCTAGTGGTAGTTGGCGGGGGGCTTCAGATACGCAGTATTTT. This chain uses TRBV12-5 with TRBJ2-3; 8 bases are shared with TRBD2. Germline values: CDR1 LGHNT, CDR2 FRNRAP. There are 15 residues in the CDR3. V was pared by 5 bases and J by 4 bases, with 8 bases of the junction left unmatched.

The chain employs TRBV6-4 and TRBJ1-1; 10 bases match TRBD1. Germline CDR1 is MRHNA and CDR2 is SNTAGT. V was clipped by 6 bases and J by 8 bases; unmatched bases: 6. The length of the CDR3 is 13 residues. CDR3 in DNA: TGTGCCAGCAGGGGACAGGGGTCGGGGGAAGCTTTCTTT. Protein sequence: CASRGQGSGEAFF.